This T cell receptor (beta chain) was identified during a study of identical twins. TCRdb reanalysed the 5' RACE reads using MiXCR and keeps one entry per CDR3 protein. The profile shows about 530,000 distinct CDR3 sequences, around 24% of them singletons. Points from the study as a whole: Because invariant MAIT and iNKT cells could be present, zero-insertion analyses could be partly confounded. Twins shared beta out-of-frame sequences in excess, but this excess was weaker.

The sample holds a few counts of this clonotype. As yet, its antigen is unknown. These data also featured in a second study, about yellow fever vaccine responses in identical twins. As that study records: Twins' vaccine T cell response reportedly seemed partly convergent, partly personalized.

The TCR was taken from a woman aged 18 to 35 in good health. The sequencing input was CD4+ T cells sorted from blood.

CDR3 coding DNA: TGTGCCAGCAGCTTAATCCCTAGCGGGGTTGCAGATACGCAGTATTTT. Protein: CASSLIPSGVADTQYF. The chain links TRBV7-9 to TRBJ2-3, with TRBD2 matching 9 bases. V was clipped by 2 bases and J by 4 bases; unmatched bases: 7. Germline CDR1 SEHNR, CDR2 FQNEAQ (reference sequence). The CDR3 contains 16 residues.